The 11 T cell receptor beta chains given below trace back to one sample, sequenced in a study of cytomegalovirus exposure and HLA in healthy donors. The PCR ran on 60 Vbeta and 13 Jbeta primers. Some clones are missing from TCRdb's copy, which holds only in-frame ones; the method was immunoSEQ multiplex PCR. The sample contains some 180,000 clones, roughly three quarters of which appear only once. The sequencing sample was made of PBMCs. These receptors were collected from a male donor in good health and CMV-seronegative.

V is TRBV9 and J is TRBJ2-7, with TRBD2 matching over 10 bases. Germline CDR1 and CDR2: SGDLS and YYNGEE. This CDR3 has 14 residues. Losses at the gene ends were 0 bases for V and 6 bases for J; bases not matched to a gene: 3. The CDR3 sequence is CASSVASSGSEQYF. CDR3 coding DNA: TGTGCCAGCAGCGTAGCGTCTAGCGGGAGCGAGCAGTACTTC.

The chain is built from TRBV15 and TRBJ1-4; a possible D gene is TRBD1 (5 bases). This CDR3 has 16 amino acids. V was clipped by 1 base and J by 5 bases, with 14 bases between them. Germline V CDR1 and CDR2: LNHNV, YYDKDF (reference sequence). The CDR3 nucleotides are TGTGCCACCAGCAGAGGTGGACACAACAAGAATGAAAAACTGTTTTTT. It yields the protein CATSRGGHNKNEKLFF.

The chain combines TRBV12-5 with TRBJ1-5, with D perhaps TRBD1 (6 bases). CDR1 and CDR2 from the germline V gene are LGHNT and FRNRAP. Trimming took off 5 bases at V and 7 bases at J, with 15 bases between the two ends. The CDR3 length is 14 residues. CDR3 DNA sequence: TGTGCTAGTGGTCCTGGACAGCCGGGACAGCCCCAGCATTTT. Translating gives CASGPGQPGQPQHF.

This chain uses TRBV12-5 with TRBJ1-1; the D gene is possibly TRBD1 (6 bases). This CDR3 is built from 16 residues. The germline V and J ends were trimmed by 7 bases and 1 base, with 19 bases remaining between them. CDR1 is LGHNT and CDR2 is FRNRAP in the germline V gene. The CDR3 spells CASDDPQQGSNTEAFF. The CDR3 DNA follows: TGTGCTAGTGACGACCCCCAACAGGGTTCGAACACTGAAGCTTTCTTT.

The genes are TRBV6-5 and TRBJ2-7; 10 nucleotides match TRBD1. After removal of 5 bases from V and 6 bases from J, the junction contained 4 bases not matched to a gene. Looked up from germline, CDR1 is MNHEY and CDR2 is SVGAGI. The CDR3 covers 13 residues. CDR3 nucleotide sequence: TGTGCCAGCAGTGCCGGGACAGGGGCCGAGCAGTACTTC. This translates into CASSAGTGAEQYF.

The V call is TRBV27, the J call TRBJ2-1; D is unresolved. CDR1 and CDR2 (germline): MNHEY, SMNVEV (reference sequence). Between the trimmed V and J ends, which lost 3 bases and 0 bases, there was a span of 9 bases. The length of the CDR3 is 15 residues. The CDR3 DNA is TGTGCCAGCAGTTTTCTCGCCAGCTCCTACAATGAGCAGTTCTTC. This gives the protein CASSFLASSYNEQFF.

V and J are TRBV2 and TRBJ1-1; tentative D call: TRBD1 (6 bases). Germline CDR1 reads SNHLY; CDR2 reads FYNNEI. V shed 5 bases and J shed 1 base, with 8 bases lying between them. The CDR3 is made up of 13 amino acids. The CDR3 loop reads CASSSDRNTEAFF. CDR3 DNA: TGTGCCAGCAGTTCGGACAGGAACACTGAAGCTTTCTTT.

This rearrangement joins TRBV7-2 to TRBJ2-3; the D is unclear. This CDR3 has 12 amino acids. Between the trimmed V and J ends, which lost 5 bases and 6 bases, there was a span of 9 bases. CDR1 and CDR2 from the germline V gene are SGHTA and FQGNSA. The CDR3 nucleotides are TGTGCCAGCAGCCCTTACCAGGATACGCAGTATTTT. Translated, it gives CASSPYQDTQYF.

This clone showed up just a few times. The genes are TRBV12-5 and TRBJ2-5; possibly TRBD2 for D (6 bases). Trimming removed 5 bases at V and 4 bases at J, with 17 bases between. CDR3 length equals 15 residues. Germline loops: CDR1 LGHNT, CDR2 FRNRAP. Here the CDR3 DNA reads TGTGCTAGTGGTGCGGGGACGGGACCGCCAGAGACCCAGTACTTC. Amino acids: CASGAGTGPPETQYF. Full variable domain (missing parts from reference TRBV12-5 and TRBJ2-5): DARVTQTPRHKVTEMGQEVTMRCQPILGHNTVFWYRQTMMQGLELLAYFRNRAPLDDSGMPKDRFSAEMPDATLATLKIQPSEPRDSAVYFCASGAGTGPPETQYFGPGTRLLVL.

The chain employs TRBV10-3 and TRBJ2-1; TRBD2 might be the D (6 bases). The CDR3 is made up of 17 amino acids. The germline CDR1 and CDR2 sequences are ENHRY and SYGVKD. V was clipped by 8 bases and J by 3 bases, with 23 bases between them. DNA of the CDR3: TGTGCCATCCGTAGCGAGGGGACTTTTAATTACTACAATGAGCAGTTCTTC. It specifies CAIRSEGTFNYYNEQFF.

The chain combines TRBV4-3 with TRBJ2-7; 9 nucleotides agree with TRBD2. The CDR3 contains 19 residues. J gave up 2 bases and V 0 bases, and 14 bases lay outside the gene matches. Per germline, CDR1 LGHNA and CDR2 YSLEER. The CDR3 is CASSQETARTSARAYEQYF. In nucleotides, the CDR3 is TGCGCCAGCAGCCAAGAAACGGCCCGGACTAGCGCAAGAGCCTACGAGCAGTACTTC.